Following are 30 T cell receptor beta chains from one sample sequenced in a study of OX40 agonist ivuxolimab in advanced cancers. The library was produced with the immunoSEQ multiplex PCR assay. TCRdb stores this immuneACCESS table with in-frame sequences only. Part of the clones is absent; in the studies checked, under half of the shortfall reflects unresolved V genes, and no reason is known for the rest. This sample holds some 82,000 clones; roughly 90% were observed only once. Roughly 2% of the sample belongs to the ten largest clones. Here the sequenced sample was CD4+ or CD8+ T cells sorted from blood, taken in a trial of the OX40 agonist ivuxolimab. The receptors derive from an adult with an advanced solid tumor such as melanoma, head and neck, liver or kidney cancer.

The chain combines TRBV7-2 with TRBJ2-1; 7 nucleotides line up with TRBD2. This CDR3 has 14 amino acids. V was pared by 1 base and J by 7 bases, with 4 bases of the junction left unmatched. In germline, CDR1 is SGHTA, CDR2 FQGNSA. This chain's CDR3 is CASSLVRGINEQFF. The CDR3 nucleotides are TGTGCCAGCAGCTTAGTGCGGGGGATTAATGAGCAGTTCTTC. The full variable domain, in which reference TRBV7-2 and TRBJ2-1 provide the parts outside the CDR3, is GAGVSQSPSNKVTEKGKDVELRCDPISGHTALYWYRQSLGQGLEFLIYFQGNSAPDKSGLPSDRFSAERTGGSVSTLTIQRTQQEDSAVYLCASSLVRGINEQFFGPGTRLTVL.

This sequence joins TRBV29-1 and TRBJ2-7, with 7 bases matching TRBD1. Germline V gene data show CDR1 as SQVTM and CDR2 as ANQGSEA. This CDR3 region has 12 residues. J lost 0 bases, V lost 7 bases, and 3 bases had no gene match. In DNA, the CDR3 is TGCAGCGGCTGGGACAGCTCCTACGAGCAGTACTTC. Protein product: CSGWDSSYEQYF.

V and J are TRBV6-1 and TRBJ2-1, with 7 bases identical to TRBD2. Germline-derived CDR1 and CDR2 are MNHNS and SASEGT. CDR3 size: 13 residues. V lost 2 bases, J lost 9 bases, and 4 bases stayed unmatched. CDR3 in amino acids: CASSELADGEQFF. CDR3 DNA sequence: TGTGCCAGCAGTGAACTAGCGGACGGTGAGCAGTTCTTC.

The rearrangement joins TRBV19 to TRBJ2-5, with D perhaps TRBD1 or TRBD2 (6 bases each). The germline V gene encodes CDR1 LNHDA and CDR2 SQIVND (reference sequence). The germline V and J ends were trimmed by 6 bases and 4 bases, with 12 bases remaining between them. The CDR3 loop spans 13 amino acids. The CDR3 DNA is TGTGCCAGTAGAACGGGGGCAACAGAGACCCAGTACTTC. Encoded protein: CASRTGATETQYF.

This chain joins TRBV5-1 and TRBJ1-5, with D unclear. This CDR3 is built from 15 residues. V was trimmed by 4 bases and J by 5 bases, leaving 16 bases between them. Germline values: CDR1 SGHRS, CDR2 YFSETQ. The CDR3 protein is CASSEGGRADQPQHF. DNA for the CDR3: TGCGCCAGCAGCGAGGGTGGAAGGGCTGATCAGCCCCAGCATTTT.

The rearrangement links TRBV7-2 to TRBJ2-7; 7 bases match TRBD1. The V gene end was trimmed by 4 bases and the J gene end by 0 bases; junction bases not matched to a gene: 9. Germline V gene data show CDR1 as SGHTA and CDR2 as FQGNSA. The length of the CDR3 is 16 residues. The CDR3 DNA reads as TGTGCCAGCAGCTGGAGTTTCCGGGACAGCTCCTACGAGCAGTACTTC. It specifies CASSWSFRDSSYEQYF.

The CDR3 nucleotides are TGTGCTAGTGGTTCCCCCGGGTCAGCTAAAGCTTTCTTT. Its translation is CASGSPGSAKAFF. J is TRBJ1-1 and V is TRBV12-5; D is uncertain. Trimming shortened V by 4 bases and J by 9 bases, and 15 bases separated the two germline ends. Germline-derived CDR1 and CDR2 are LGHNT and FRNRAP. CDR3 length equals 13 residues.

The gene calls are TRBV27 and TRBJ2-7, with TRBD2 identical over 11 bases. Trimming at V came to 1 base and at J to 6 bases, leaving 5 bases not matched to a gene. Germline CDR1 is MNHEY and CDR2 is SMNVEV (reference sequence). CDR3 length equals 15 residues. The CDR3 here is CASSLLTSGIGEQYF. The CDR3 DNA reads TGTGCCAGCAGTTTATTGACTAGCGGGATCGGCGAGCAGTACTTC.

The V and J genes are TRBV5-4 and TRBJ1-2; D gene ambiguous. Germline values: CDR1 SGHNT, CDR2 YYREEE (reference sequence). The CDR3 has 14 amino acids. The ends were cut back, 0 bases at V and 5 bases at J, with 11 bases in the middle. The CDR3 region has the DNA TGTGCCAGCAGCTTGGTTGGCGGACCGTATGGCTACACCTTC. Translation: CASSLVGGPYGYTF.

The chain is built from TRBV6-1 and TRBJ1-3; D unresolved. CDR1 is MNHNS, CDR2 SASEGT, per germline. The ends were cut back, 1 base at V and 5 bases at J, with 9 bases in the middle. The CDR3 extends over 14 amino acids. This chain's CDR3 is CASSEERQRNTIYF. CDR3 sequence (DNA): TGTGCCAGCAGTGAAGAGCGCCAGAGAAACACCATATATTTT.

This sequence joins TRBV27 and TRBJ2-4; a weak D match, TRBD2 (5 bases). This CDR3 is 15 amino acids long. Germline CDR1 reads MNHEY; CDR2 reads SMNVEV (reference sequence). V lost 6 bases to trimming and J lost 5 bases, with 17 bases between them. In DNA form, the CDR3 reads TGTGCCAGCAGATCTTGGGGAGCTGAGGAAAACATTCAGTACTTC. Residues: CASRSWGAEENIQYF.

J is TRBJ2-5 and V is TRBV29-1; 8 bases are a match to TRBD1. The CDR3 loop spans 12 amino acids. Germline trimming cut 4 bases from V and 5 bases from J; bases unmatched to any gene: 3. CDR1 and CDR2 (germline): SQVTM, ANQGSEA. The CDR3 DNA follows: TGCAGCGTTGGGACAGGGTCGGAGACCCAGTACTTC. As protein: CSVGTGSETQYF.

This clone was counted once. DNA of the CDR3: TGTGCCAGCAGCTTAACAGAGATAGGGGGCTACACCTTC. Encoded protein: CASSLTEIGGYTF. The V and J genes are TRBV7-9 and TRBJ1-2, with unresolved D. V lost 2 bases and J 8 bases, leaving 12 bases between the germline ends. Germline V gene data show CDR1 as SEHNR and CDR2 as FQNEAQ (reference sequence). This CDR3 region has 13 residues.

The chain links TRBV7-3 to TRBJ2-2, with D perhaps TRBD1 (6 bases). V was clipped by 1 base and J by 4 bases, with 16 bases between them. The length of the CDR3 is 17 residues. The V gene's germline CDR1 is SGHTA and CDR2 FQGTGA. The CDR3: CASSLKGQGSSTGELFF. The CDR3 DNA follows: TGTGCCAGCAGCTTAAAAGGGCAGGGGTCAAGCACCGGGGAGCTGTTTTTT. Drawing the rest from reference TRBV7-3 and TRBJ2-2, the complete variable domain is GAGVSQTPSNKVTEKGKYVELRCDPISGHTALYWYRQSLGQGPEFLIYFQGTGAADDSGLPNDRFFAVRPEGSVSTLKIQRTERGDSAVYLCASSLKGQGSSTGELFFGEGSRLTVL.

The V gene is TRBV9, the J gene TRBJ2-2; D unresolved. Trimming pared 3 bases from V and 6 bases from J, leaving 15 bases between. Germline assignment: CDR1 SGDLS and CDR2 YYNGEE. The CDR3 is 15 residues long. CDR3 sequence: CASSAQRLNSGELFF. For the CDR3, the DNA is TGTGCCAGCAGCGCCCAAAGACTCAATTCCGGGGAGCTGTTTTTT.

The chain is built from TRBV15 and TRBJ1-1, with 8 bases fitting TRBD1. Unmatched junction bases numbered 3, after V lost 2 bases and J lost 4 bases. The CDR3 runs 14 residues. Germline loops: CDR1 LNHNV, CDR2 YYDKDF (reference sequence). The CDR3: CATSRLTGGTEAFF. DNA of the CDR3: TGTGCCACCAGCAGACTTACAGGGGGCACTGAAGCTTTCTTT. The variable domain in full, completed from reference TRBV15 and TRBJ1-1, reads DAMVIQNPRYQVTQFGKPVTLSCSQTLNHNVMYWYQQKSSQAPKLLFHYYDKDFNNEADTPDNFQSRRPNTSFCFLDIRSPGLGDTAMYLCATSRLTGGTEAFFGQGTRLTVV.

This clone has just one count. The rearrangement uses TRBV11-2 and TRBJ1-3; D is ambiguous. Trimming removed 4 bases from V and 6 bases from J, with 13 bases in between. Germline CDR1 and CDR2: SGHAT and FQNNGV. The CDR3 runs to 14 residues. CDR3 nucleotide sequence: TGTGCCAGCAGCTCTCGGACGCGGGAAAACACCATATATTTT. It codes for CASSSRTRENTIYF.

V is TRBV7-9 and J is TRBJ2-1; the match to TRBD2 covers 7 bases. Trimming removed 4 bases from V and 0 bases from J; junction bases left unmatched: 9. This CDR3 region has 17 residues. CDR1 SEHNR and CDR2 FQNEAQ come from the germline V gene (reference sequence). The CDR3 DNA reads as TGTGCCAGCAGCTCCGCCCTTCAGCGGGGCTCCTACAATGAGCAGTTCTTC. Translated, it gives CASSSALQRGSYNEQFF.

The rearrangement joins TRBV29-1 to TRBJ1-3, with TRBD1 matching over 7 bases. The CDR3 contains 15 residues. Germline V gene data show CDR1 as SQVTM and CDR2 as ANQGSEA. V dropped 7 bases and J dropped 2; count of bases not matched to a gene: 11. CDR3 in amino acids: CSAESRDRAGNTIYF. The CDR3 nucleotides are TGCAGCGCCGAATCTAGGGACAGAGCTGGAAACACCATATATTTT.

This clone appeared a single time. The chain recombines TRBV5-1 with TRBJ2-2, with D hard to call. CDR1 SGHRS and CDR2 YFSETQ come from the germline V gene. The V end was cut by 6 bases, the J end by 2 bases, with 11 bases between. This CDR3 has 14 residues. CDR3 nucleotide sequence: TGCGCCAGCACCTCCCCCTCTAACACCGGGGAGCTGTTTTTT. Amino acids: CASTSPSNTGELFF.

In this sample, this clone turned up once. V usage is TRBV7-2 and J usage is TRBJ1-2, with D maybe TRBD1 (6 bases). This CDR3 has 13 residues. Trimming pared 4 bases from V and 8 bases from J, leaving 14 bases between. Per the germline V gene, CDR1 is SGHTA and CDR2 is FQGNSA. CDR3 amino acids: CASSSSGAEGYTF. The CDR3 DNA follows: TGTGCCAGCAGCTCCTCAGGGGCGGAGGGCTACACCTTC.

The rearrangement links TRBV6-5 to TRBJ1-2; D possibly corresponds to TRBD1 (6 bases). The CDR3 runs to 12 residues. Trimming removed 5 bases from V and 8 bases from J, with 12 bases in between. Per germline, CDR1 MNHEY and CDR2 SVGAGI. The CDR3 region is CASSPGEGGYTF. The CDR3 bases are TGTGCCAGCAGTCCAGGGGAGGGAGGCTACACCTTC.

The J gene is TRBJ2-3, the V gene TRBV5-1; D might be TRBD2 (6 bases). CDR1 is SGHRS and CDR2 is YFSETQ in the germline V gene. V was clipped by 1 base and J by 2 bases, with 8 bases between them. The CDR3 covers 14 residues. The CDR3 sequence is CASSLSGYTDTQYF. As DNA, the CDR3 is TGCGCCAGCAGCTTGAGCGGGTACACAGATACGCAGTATTTT.

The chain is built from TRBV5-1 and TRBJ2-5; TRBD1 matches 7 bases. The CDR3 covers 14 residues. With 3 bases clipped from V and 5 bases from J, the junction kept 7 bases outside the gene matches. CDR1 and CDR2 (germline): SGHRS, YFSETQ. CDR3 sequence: CASSSRQGWETQYF. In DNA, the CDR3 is TGCGCCAGCAGCTCCCGACAGGGCTGGGAGACCCAGTACTTC.

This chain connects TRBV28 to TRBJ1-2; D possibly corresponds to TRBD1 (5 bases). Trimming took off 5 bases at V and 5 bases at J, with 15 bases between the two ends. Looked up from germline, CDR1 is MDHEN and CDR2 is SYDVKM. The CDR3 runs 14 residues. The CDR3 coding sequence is TGTGCCAGCAGTAACCGGGGCAGCAGATATGGCTACACCTTC. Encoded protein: CASSNRGSRYGYTF.

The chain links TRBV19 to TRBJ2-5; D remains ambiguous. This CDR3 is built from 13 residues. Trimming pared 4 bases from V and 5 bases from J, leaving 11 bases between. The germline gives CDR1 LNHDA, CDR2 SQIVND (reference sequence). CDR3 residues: CASSRTPLETQYF. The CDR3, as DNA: TGTGCCAGTAGTAGGACGCCATTGGAGACCCAGTACTTC. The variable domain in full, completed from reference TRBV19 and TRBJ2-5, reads DGGITQSPKYLFRKEGQNVTLSCEQNLNHDAMYWYRQDPGQGLRLIYYSQIVNDFQKGDIAEGYSVSREKKESFPLTVTSAQKNPTAFYLCASSRTPLETQYFGPGTRLLVL.

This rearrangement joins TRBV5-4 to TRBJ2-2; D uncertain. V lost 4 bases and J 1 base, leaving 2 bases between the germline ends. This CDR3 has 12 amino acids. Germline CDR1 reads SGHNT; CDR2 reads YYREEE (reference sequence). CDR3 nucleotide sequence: TGTGCCAGCAGCCGGAACACCGGGGAGCTGTTTTTT. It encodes CASSRNTGELFF.

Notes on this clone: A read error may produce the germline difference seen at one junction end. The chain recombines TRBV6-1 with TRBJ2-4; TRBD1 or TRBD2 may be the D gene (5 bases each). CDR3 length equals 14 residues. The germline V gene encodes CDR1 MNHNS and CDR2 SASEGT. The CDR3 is CTSSAPGPPVIQYF. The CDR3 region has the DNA TGTACCAGCAGTGCACCGGGACCGCCGGTGATTCAGTACTTC.

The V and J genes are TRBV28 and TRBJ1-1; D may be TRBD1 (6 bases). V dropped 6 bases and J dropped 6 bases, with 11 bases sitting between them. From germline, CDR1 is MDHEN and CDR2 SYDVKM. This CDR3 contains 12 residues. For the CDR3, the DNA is TGTGCCAGCAGGCCAGGGGTCTCTGAAGCTTTCTTT. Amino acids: CASRPGVSEAFF.

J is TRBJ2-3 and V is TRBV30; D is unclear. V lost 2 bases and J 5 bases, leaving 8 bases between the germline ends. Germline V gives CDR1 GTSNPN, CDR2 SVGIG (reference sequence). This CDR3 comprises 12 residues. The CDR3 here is CAWSQSRDTQYF. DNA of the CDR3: TGTGCCTGGAGTCAATCCAGAGATACGCAGTATTTT.